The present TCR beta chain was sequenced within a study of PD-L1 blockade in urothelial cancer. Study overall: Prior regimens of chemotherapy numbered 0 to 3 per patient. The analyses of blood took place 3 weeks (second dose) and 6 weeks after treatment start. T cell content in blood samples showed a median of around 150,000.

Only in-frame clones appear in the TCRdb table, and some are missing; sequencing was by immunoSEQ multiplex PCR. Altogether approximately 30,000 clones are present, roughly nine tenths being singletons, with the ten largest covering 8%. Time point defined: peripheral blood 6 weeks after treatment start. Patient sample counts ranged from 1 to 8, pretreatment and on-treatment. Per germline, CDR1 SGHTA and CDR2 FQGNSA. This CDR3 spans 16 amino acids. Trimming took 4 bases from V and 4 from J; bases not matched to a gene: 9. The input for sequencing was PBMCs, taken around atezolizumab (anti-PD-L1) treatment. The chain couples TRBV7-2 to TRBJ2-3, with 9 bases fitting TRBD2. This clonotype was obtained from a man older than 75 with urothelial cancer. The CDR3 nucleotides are TGTGCCAGCAGCTCCTTAGCGGGAGTCGGTGCAGATACGCAGTATTTT. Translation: CASSSLAGVGADTQYF.